This TCR beta chain comes out of a study of tumor-infiltrating lymphocytes in primary liver carcinoma. In the study overall: The patients had histopathologically diagnosed primary liver carcinoma, and their disease was treated by surgical resection. Both sexes were represented among patients, who were 30 to 69 years old.

Losses at the gene ends were 4 bases for V and 5 bases for J; bases not matched to a gene: 7. CDR3 size: 14 residues. Per the germline V gene, CDR1 is SQVTM and CDR2 is ANQGSEA. This clonotype has only one observation. Its antigen is undetermined. Points from the study as a whole: Tumors significantly exceeded blood in top-250-clone fraction (p = 0.039). Lower overlap was observed for tumor-adjacent and tumor-blood pairs relative to tumor region pairs.

Germline DNA was also extracted, while the blood RNA originated from unsorted whole blood. Total RNA amounting to 450 to 550 ng was the source from which TCR beta cDNA was made with a constant-region primer. Each TCR beta library was derived from three nested multiplex PCR rounds that employed slightly modified ARM-PCR. Each of the first two PCR rounds ran roughly 9 cycles with TRBV1-TRBV30 forward and C-beta reverse primers. TCRdb re-called the multiplex PCR reads through MiXCR, storing one row per CDR3 protein. Here the sample spans some 200,000 distinct CDR3 sequences, about 61% being singletons.

The TCR was taken from a woman aged 60-75 years with primary liver carcinoma and hepatitis B virus infection. The sequencing input was peripheral blood. The chain carries TRBV29-1 and TRBJ2-2, with TRBD1 identical over 7 bases. The CDR3 reads CSVVARGITGELFF. As DNA, the CDR3 is TGCAGCGTTGTCGCCAGGGGGATTACCGGGGAGCTGTTTTTT.